This T cell receptor beta chain is drawn from a study of T cell responses to AZD1222 COVID-19 vaccine (dated by TCRdb to 2020 to 2023). Notes on the research overall: TCR sequencing was performed for about 250 trial participants, of whom about 210 were given two doses of AZD1222 and approximately 25 were given two doses of MenACWY control vaccine. Enrollment into the trials was organized by age into subgroups of 18-55, 56-69 and 70-plus years, and those subgroups contained approximately 160, 26 and 62 TCR-sequenced participants, respectively.

Its CDR3 holds 13 amino acids, cysteine through phenylalanine. The sequence is cut down to CDR3 DNA, 39 bases in frame from base 1. From a lookup of the germline V gene, CDR1 and CDR2 are MDHEN and SYDVKM. V is clipped by 3 bases and J by 2 bases, and the sequence between their germline boundaries is 7 bases long. As to this clone: Its recognized antigen is unknown. The input lacks base qualities; no much larger clone sits a single base away.

What the research found in general, with its limitations: The 56-69-year group was small, and its depth increase did not reach significance, likely because of low power. Reportedly, close to half of the unique spike-specific TCRs recognized epitopes lying outside the regions that are mutated in the B.1.351 and B.1.1.7 variants. Conclusions about previously exposed vaccinees are limited, since just five or six AZD1222 recipients were seropositive for SARS-CoV-2 at baseline. No day 14 peak-response samples were available, so repertoires were characterized only after the peak T cell response. Participants were mostly white British and included more females than males, and it was suggested by the authors that clonal diversity may have been underestimated. The whole spike protein was spanned by vaccine-associated CD4 TCRs, and dominant responses were seen in regions 160-218 and 743-854. After two AZD1222 doses, both the breadth and the depth of spike-specific TCRs were significantly higher than at day 0 and than in MenACWY recipients.

The CDR3 regions of human TCRbeta chains were analyzed by immunosequencing. The original methods were these. TCRs in the repertoires were compared against a reference library of SARS-CoV-2-specific TCRs that had been generated with the MIRA antigen-specificity platform. Breadth was defined as the fraction of unique TCRs that were SARS-CoV-2-associated, and depth was defined as the fraction of total T cells that were SARS-CoV-2-associated. Using the MIRA data, each spike-specific TCR was assigned both to the spike region to which the TCR was reactive and to a CD4 or CD8 class. Log10-transformed breadth and depth values were compared by one-way ANOVA with Sidak's multiple comparisons tests. TCRdb carries this immuneACCESS record with in-frame sequences only. Its versions omit some clonotypes, under half of them owing to an unresolved V gene in the studies checked, with the rest unexplained. V and J calls and clone size are given by that table; D and trimming were obtained from the DNA. The sample data list 150,000 to 200,000 clones, and 85% to 90% of these were observed just once. The top ten clones comprise approximately 4.2% of the sample.

What this sample's time point label stands for: about 28 days (+/-7) after the second vaccine dose. The treatment or condition label of this sample denotes: meningococcal conjugate vaccine given as trial control. The vaccinee samples were drawn from two UK trials, COV001 and COV002, one of which was a single-blind randomized controlled phase 2/3 trial testing AZD1222 (ChAdOx1 nCoV-19) in healthy adults. For TCRbeta chain sequencing, PBMC samples from trial participants were taken at day 0 and at day 28 after the second dose. The starting material was peripheral blood, obtained 28 days after the second dose of the MenACWY control vaccine. The TCR originated in an adult who received the MenACWY meningococcal vaccine as a control. The chain links TRBV28 with TRBJ1-2; the D gene assignment is ambiguous. The DNA sequence is as follows: TGTGCCAGCAGTTTGCCGGGAAACTATGGCTACACCTTC. Translated, this is CASSLPGNYGYTF.